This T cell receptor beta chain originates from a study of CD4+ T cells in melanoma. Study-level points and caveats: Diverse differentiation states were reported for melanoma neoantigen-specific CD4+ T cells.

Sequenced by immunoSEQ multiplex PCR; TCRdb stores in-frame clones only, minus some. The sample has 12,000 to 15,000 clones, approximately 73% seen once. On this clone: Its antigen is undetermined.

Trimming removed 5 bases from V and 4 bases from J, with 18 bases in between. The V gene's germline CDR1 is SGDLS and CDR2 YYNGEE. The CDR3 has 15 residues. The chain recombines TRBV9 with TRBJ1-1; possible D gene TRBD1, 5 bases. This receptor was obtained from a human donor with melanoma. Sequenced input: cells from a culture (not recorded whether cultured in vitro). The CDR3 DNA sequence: TGTGCCAGCAGACCGTTAGGAGGGGATGGCACTGAAGCTTTCTTT. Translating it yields CASRPLGGDGTEAFF.